The present T cell receptor beta chain was sequenced within a study of T-cell memory formation after mild COVID-19 (dated by TCRdb to 2020 to 2022). Study-level background: TCR sequence clusters from the two donors were largely donor specific. Longitudinal TCRalpha and TCRbeta repertoire sequencing tracked T-cell clones expanding and contracting after mild COVID-19 in a couple of donors. The cohort was made up of two young adult volunteers, one female and one male, who were previously healthy. The research as a whole found: Some responding clones were detected in pre-infection memory, which suggested that pre-existing cross-reactive memory T cells had joined the SARS-CoV-2 response. From day 15 to 85, contracting clones showed balanced CD4/CD8 phenotypes, whereas a second wave of clones that expanded from day 15 to 37 leaned towards CD4+. Only a couple of mild cases were covered in the study, and larger cohorts including severe cases with pre-infection samples were considered necessary. Contracting CD4+ clones were found mainly in CM and EM memory subsets, while CD8+ clones were enriched in EMRA. The second-wave clones that peaked on day 37 were not confirmed to be SARS-CoV-2 specific.

TCRdb names Illumina NovaSeq 6000 as the instrument used. TCRalpha and TCRbeta cDNA libraries were built by 5'RACE with constant-segment primers, adding sample barcodes and unique molecular identifiers. Trizol reagent was used to extract RNA from every sample. The libraries were amplified in two PCR steps, and the second step added a second sample barcode and Illumina TruSeq adapters. The libraries were sequenced on an Illumina NovaSeq using 2 x 150 bp paired-end reads. In the authors' own workflow: With migec v1.2.7, reads were demultiplexed and then collapsed into UMI-guided consensus sequences. Using mixcr v2.1.11, the UMI consensuses were aligned to TRA and TRB V and J templates and assembled into clonotypes. A clonotype was counted as expanded or contracted only if both edgeR and NoisET called the change significant, with noise models trained on biological replicates. edgeR calls used a false discovery rate-adjusted p below 0.01 and a log2 fold-change threshold of 1. As an exploratory analysis of dynamics, PCA with hierarchical clustering was applied to max-normalized trajectories of the 1000 most abundant clonotypes. Separately sequenced CD4+ and CD8+ repertoires were used to assign a CD4 or CD8 phenotype to each responding clone. TCRdb reworked the public reads: Q25 trimming with fastp, MiXCR clone assembly, productive beta chains retained. Rows are unified per CDR3 protein, each entry keeping the most common DNA and genes. It is TCRdb's table, rather than the study itself, that gives the V and J calls and clone size. In this sample the table shows tens of thousands of distinct CDR3 sequences, 28% of which occur a single time. The leading ten clones occupy roughly 44% of the sample.

The trim is 3 bases for V and 1 base for J, with a gap of 10 bases between the germline ends. The germline V gene encodes CDR1 SGDLS and CDR2 YYNGEE. The CDR3 contains 14 residues, cysteine and phenylalanine counted. The only DNA kept is the CDR3, 42 bases in frame from the first base. This clonotype came up once. Its antigen is not yet known. Per-base qualities were not stored, and no clone one base away is much larger. A read on its own is weak evidence. PBMCs were isolated by Ficoll-Paque density gradient centrifugation. The chain is made from TRBV9 and TRBJ1-2; the D gene identity is not certain. Sample: PBMCs or a T cell subset sorted from them (not recorded which). The TCR was taken from a man aged 18 to 29 who had mild COVID-19 (a few samples of this study predate the infection). The sample titles of this study are shuffled in the database, so cell type and time point are left out; the donor was told from shared clones. The DNA sequence is TGTGCCAGCAGCGCCCCGGCCCTTAACTATGGCTACACCTTC. It codes for CASSAPALNYGYTF.